This T cell receptor beta chain was observed in a study of blood T cell repertoires in COVID-19. The V gene's germline CDR1 is SGHRS and CDR2 YFSETQ. The ends were cut back, 4 bases at V and 0 bases at J, with 22 bases in the middle. This CDR3 contains 18 residues. Method: immunoSEQ multiplex PCR; TCRdb's copy keeps in-frame clones and lacks some. The sample has roughly 100,000 clones; around four fifths are singletons. The chain has TRBV5-1 and TRBJ1-1; no reliable D call. The sequence derives from a human donor in a cohort sampled during active COVID-19. The sequencing sample was made of peripheral blood. The chain's CDR3 is CASSPAERRGGMNTEAFF. CDR3 DNA sequence: TGCGCCAGCAGCCCTGCCGAACGGCGGGGAGGCATGAACACTGAAGCTTTCTTT.